These T cell receptor beta chains were read from a single sample in a study of CD8 T cells in ankylosing spondylitis. TCRdb used MiXCR to reprocess the 5' RACE reads, holding one entry per CDR3 protein. Of roughly 90,000 distinct CDR3 sequences in the sample, roughly 9% were seen once. Sequenced material: blood, either unsorted or a sorted T cell fraction (not recorded which). All receptors derive from a male donor with ankylosing spondylitis. Both conserved end residues are part of each CDR3. Fields, in order: clone size, J gene, D gene, V gene, CDR3 protein, CDR3 DNA. The D gene is left open where the match is weak. Size is stated for part of the rows, as once, few or many counts, or as a class when the clone is expanded.

few	TRBJ1-2	-	TRBV29-1	CSGPASGEDCGYTF	TGCAGCGGCCCGGCCTCAGGGGAGGATTGTGGCTACACCTTC
-	TRBJ2-7	TRBD2	TRBV5-1	CASSLEASGTYEQYF	TGCGCCAGCAGCTTGGAGGCTAGCGGGACCTACGAGCAGTACTTC
many	TRBJ2-3	TRBD2	TRBV7-8	CASSVEAGSSTDTQYF	TGTGCCAGCAGCGTGGAAGCGGGGTCTAGCACAGATACGCAGTATTTT
many	TRBJ2-7	TRBD2	TRBV12-3/TRBV12-4	CASSFGTGGSYEQYF	TGTGCCAGCAGTTTTGGTACGGGAGGGTCCTACGAGCAGTACTTC
-	TRBJ2-5	-	TRBV5-1	CASSLAGLPDETQYF	TGCGCCAGCAGCTTGGCGGGGCTCCCCGACGAGACCCAGTACTTC
many	TRBJ2-3	TRBD2	TRBV3-1	CASSSGTGGTSGRTDTQYF	TGTGCCAGCAGCTCCGGGACAGGTGGGACTAGCGGGAGAACAGATACGCAGTATTTT
-	TRBJ2-1	-	TRBV7-8	CASSLRVPSSYNEQFF	TGTGCCAGCAGCTTAAGAGTCCCCAGCTCCTACAATGAGCAGTTCTTC
many	TRBJ2-5	-	TRBV3-1	CASSQDPEETQYF	TGTGCCAGCAGCCAAGATCCTGAAGAGACCCAGTACTTC
-	TRBJ1-2	-	TRBV25-1	CASSEFYGAENYGYTF	TGTGCCAGCAGTGAATTTTATGGGGCAGAGAACTATGGCTACACCTTC
-	TRBJ2-3	-	TRBV10-2	CASSWDRTDTQYF	TGCGCCAGCAGTTGGGACCGCACAGATACGCAGTATTTT
-	TRBJ1-2	-	TRBV18	CASSPYRDTFYGYTF	TGTGCCAGCTCACCTTACCGGGACACCTTCTATGGCTACACCTTC
-	TRBJ2-1	TRBD2	TRBV7-8	CASSLALGEGGNNEQFF	TGTGCCAGCAGCTTAGCTTTGGGGGAGGGCGGGAACAATGAGCAGTTCTTC
few	TRBJ1-1	TRBD1	TRBV9	CASSAGGLNTEAFF	TGTGCCAGCAGCGCAGGGGGCCTGAACACTGAAGCTTTCTTT
many	TRBJ2-1	TRBD2	TRBV7-9	CASSPPGTSFEQFF	TGTGCCAGCAGCCCACCCGGGACTAGCTTTGAGCAGTTCTTC
few	TRBJ2-1	-	TRBV28	CASSSPNLRSSYNEQFF	TGTGCCAGCAGTTCACCGAACCTCAGGAGCTCCTACAATGAGCAGTTCTTC
-	TRBJ2-1	TRBD2	TRBV2	CASRGTSAAYNEQFF	TGTGCCAGCAGAGGGACTAGCGCGGCCTACAATGAGCAGTTCTTC
-	TRBJ2-1	TRBD2	TRBV20-1	CSARDWTSSHEQFF	TGCAGTGCTAGAGATTGGACTAGTTCCCATGAGCAGTTCTTC
many	TRBJ2-3	-	TRBV12-3/TRBV12-4	CASSNGGDTQYF	TGTGCCAGCAGCAATGGGGGGGATACGCAGTATTTT
-	TRBJ1-5	-	TRBV30	CAWTEPGQDTQHF	TGTGCCTGGACAGAGCCAGGACAAGATACGCAGCATTTT
-	TRBJ1-1	-	TRBV7-9	CASSPPVTGIRLTEAFF	TGTGCCAGCAGCCCCCCCGTTACAGGGATAAGGCTCACTGAAGCTTTCTTT
many	TRBJ2-5	-	TRBV5-1	CASSLGGGETQYF	TGCGCCAGCAGCTTAGGCGGCGGGGAGACCCAGTACTTC
many	TRBJ2-3	TRBD2	TRBV7-8	CASSFTRAGGVDTQYF	TGTGCCAGCAGCTTTACCCGGGCGGGAGGTGTAGATACGCAGTATTTT
few	TRBJ1-1	-	TRBV7-6	CASAQEAASLNTEAFF	TGTGCCAGCGCCCAGGAGGCGGCTTCATTGAACACTGAAGCTTTCTTT